This T cell receptor beta chain was captured in a study of radiation and T cells in renal cell carcinoma. The time point: blood 2 weeks post-SBRT. Treatment described: 15 Gy SBRT to primary tumor, nephrectomy 4 weeks later. Blood was sampled at baseline, 2 weeks and 4 weeks after SBRT. The patient's renal cell carcinoma had clear cell pathology. Here immunoSEQ multiplex PCR was the method, and the copy in TCRdb shows in-frame clones only, minus some. The table has 120,000 or so clones, approximately 85% seen once; the top ten hold 5% to 6.5%. V was clipped by 2 bases and J by 1 base, with 7 bases between them. The germline gives CDR1 SGHNT, CDR2 YYREEE (reference sequence). The CDR3 spans 14 residues. This clone was seen ten or more times. Antigen specificity is unknown. Study-level points and caveats: In blood, top tumor clones expanded by 2 weeks, shrinking by 4. Baseline intratumoral clonotype presence is unknown without pretreatment biopsies.

The source of this sequence is a man aged 50-60 years with renal cell carcinoma. V usage is TRBV5-4 and J usage is TRBJ2-1; tentatively, D is TRBD2 (6 bases). Sequenced here: blood, sampled from a patient whose treatment included radiotherapy and nephrectomy. For the CDR3, the DNA is TGTGCCAGCAGCTTACGGGGGTCCTACAATGAGCAGTTCTTC. As protein: CASSLRGSYNEQFF.